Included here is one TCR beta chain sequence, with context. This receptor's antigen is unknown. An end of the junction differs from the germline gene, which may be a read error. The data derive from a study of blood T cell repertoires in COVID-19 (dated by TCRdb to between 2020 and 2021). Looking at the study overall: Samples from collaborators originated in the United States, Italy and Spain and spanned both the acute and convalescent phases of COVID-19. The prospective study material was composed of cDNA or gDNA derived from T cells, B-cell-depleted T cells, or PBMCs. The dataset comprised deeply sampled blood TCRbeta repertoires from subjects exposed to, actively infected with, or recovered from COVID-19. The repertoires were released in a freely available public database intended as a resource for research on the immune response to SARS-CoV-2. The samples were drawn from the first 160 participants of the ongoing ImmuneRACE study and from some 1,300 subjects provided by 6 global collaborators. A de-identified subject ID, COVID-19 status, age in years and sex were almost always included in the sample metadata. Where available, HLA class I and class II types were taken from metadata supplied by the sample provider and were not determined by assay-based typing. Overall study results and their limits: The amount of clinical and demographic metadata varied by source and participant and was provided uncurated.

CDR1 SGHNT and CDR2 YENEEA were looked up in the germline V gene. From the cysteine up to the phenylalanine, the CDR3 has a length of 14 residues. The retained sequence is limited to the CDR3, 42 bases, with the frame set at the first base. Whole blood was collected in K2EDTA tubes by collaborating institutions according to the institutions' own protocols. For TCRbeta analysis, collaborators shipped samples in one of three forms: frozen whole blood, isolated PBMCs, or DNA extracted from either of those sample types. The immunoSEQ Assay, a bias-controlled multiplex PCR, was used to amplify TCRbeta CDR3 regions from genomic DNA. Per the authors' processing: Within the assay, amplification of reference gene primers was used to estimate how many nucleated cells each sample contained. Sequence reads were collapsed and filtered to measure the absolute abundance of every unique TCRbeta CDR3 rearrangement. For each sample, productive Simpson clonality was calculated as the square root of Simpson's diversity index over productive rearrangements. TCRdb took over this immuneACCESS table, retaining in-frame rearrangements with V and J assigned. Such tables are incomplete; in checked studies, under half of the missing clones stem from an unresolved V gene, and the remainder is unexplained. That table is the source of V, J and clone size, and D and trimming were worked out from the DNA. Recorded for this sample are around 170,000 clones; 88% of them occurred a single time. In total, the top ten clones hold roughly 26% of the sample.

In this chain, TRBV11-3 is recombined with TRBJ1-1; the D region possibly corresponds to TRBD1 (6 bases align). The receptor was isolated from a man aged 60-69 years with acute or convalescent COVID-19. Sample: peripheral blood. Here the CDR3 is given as CASSNTGMNTEAFF. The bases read TGTGCCAGCAGCAATACAGGGATGAACACTGAGGCTTTCTTT.